One and the same sample provided the 14 T cell receptor beta chains below, sequenced in a study of post-analysis software for immune sequencing data. These receptors' targets are unknown. Study outcomes and limitations: Controls showed lower frequencies than patients for a handful of TRBV segments, and TRBV5-6, TRBV5-1 and TRBV20-1 were among these.

Prepared libraries of TCR beta cDNA carried unique molecular identifiers. Each CDR3 protein gets one entry after TCRdb re-called the PCR reads with MiXCR. Among approximately 630,000 distinct CDR3 sequences listed, 55% to 60% were seen once. The sequenced sample was blood. These receptors all come from a girl aged 2 to 10 with multiple sclerosis.

The chain carries TRBV20-1 and TRBJ1-4; TRBD1 matches 7 bases. Germline loops: CDR1 DFQATT, CDR2 SNEGSKA (reference sequence). The CDR3 loop spans 16 amino acids. V shed 6 bases, J shed 3 bases, and the junction held 13 bases outside the gene matches. CDR3 DNA: TGCAGTGCCACTTACGTGGGGACAGCTCCTAATGAAAAACTGTTTTTT. Residues: CSATYVGTAPNEKLFF.

This clonotype was seen a handful of times. The rearrangement uses TRBV4-1 and TRBJ2-7, with 13 positions matching TRBD2. V trimming: 3 bases; J trimming: 3 bases; junction bases outside the gene matches: 11. This CDR3 has 18 residues. Germline CDR1 MGHRA, CDR2 YSYEKL. The chain's CDR3 is CASSQMKLAGGRDYEQYF. CDR3 nucleotide sequence: TGCGCCAGCAGCCAGATGAAACTAGCGGGAGGGCGGGACTACGAGCAGTACTTC.

The chain links TRBV27 to TRBJ2-7, with 7 bases that match TRBD1. The J call is in doubt because the DNA end fits TRBJ2-5 better. Germline CDR1 reads MNHEY; CDR2 reads SMNVEV (reference sequence). The CDR3 runs 14 residues. CDR3 sequence (DNA): TGTGCCAGCAGTCCTCGACAGGGTAAAGAGACCCAGTACTTC. Translated: CASSPRQGKETQYF.

This clonotype turned up a few times. This chain joins TRBV7-9 and TRBJ2-7; D may be TRBD1 or TRBD2 (6 bases each). V shed 5 bases and J shed 2 bases, with 19 bases lying between them. CDR1 and CDR2 from the germline V gene are SEHNR and FQNEAQ (reference sequence). CDR3 length: 16 residues. The CDR3 sequence: CASSPRGVGATYEQYF. DNA of the CDR3: TGTGCCAGCAGCCCAAGGGGGGTAGGGGCCACCTACGAGCAGTACTTC. The full variable domain, with the rest looked up from reference TRBV7-9 and TRBJ2-7, is DTGVSQNPRHKITKRGQNVTFRCDPISEHNRLYWYRQTLGQGPEFLTYFQNEAQLEKSRLLSDRFSAERPKGSFSTLEIQRTEQGDSAMYLCASSPRGVGATYEQYFGPGTRLTVT.

The chain joins TRBV12-3 or TRBV12-4 to TRBJ2-7, with D unresolved. V shed 6 bases and J shed 5 bases, with 14 bases lying between them. This CDR3 comprises 13 residues. In nucleotides, the CDR3 is TGTGCCAGCAGCCCTCCAGTCGGGCACGAGCAGTACTTC. Translation gives CASSPPVGHEQYF.

V and J are TRBV15 and TRBJ2-6; D is tentatively TRBD1 or TRBD2 (5 bases each). Trimming cost V 5 bases and J 2 bases, with 13 bases left between them. The CDR3 runs to 16 residues. Germline CDR1 LNHNV, CDR2 YYDKDF (reference sequence). CDR3 in amino acids: CATSPDEGTGANVLTF. For the CDR3, the DNA is TGTGCCACCAGCCCCGACGAGGGGACTGGGGCCAACGTCCTGACTTTC. Variable domain in full (rest from reference TRBV15 and TRBJ2-6): DAMVIQNPRYQVTQFGKPVTLSCSQTLNHNVMYWYQQKSSQAPKLLFHYYDKDFNNEADTPDNFQSRRPNTSFCFLDIRSPGLGDTAMYLCATSPDEGTGANVLTFGAGSRLTVL.

V and J are TRBV7-6 and TRBJ1-6, with TRBD1 matching over 11 bases. Trimming removed 5 bases from V and 9 bases from J; junction bases left unmatched: 6. This CDR3 comprises 15 residues. CDR1 and CDR2 (germline): SGHVS, FNYEAQ. CDR3 nucleotide sequence: TGTGCCAGCAGCCTTGCGGGACAGGGGGTTTCACCCCTCCACTTT. Translation gives CASSLAGQGVSPLHF.

This clonotype was seen a single time. The rearrangement joins TRBV24-1 to TRBJ1-2; D is uncertain. Trimming removed 4 bases from V and 3 bases from J, with 8 bases in between. The CDR3 has 13 amino acids. Germline CDR1 reads KGHDR; CDR2 reads SFDVKD. CDR3 residues: CATSDSDYYGYTF. The CDR3 nucleotides are TGTGCCACCAGTGACTCGGACTACTATGGCTACACCTTC.

The chain employs TRBV29-1 and TRBJ2-5; D remains unclear. The CDR3 has 10 residues. The germline V gene encodes CDR1 SQVTM and CDR2 ANQGSEA. Trimming stripped 8 bases from V and 3 bases from J, with 7 bases between. The DNA of the CDR3 is TGCAGCCTCGCTGAAGAGACCCAGTACTTC. As protein: CSLAEETQYF.

The genes are TRBV20-1 and TRBJ2-7; D is perhaps TRBD2 (6 bases). The CDR3 sequence is 13 residues long. Germline V gene sequence: CDR1 DFQATT, CDR2 SNEGSKA (reference sequence). Trimming left V 6 bases short and J 2 bases short, with 14 bases between. The CDR3, as DNA: TGCAGTGCCAAATGGGGGGATCCCTACGAGCAGTACTTC. This codes for CSAKWGDPYEQYF.

The chain uses TRBV6-1 and TRBJ2-7, with D unresolved. This CDR3 region has 14 residues. CDR1 is MNHNS and CDR2 is SASEGT in the germline V gene. Trimming shortened V by 2 bases and J by 2 bases, and 10 bases separated the two germline ends. The CDR3 coding sequence is TGTGCCAGCAGTGAATGGAACATCCCCTACGAGCAGTACTTC. It yields the protein CASSEWNIPYEQYF.

This chain connects TRBV28 to TRBJ2-1; D not resolved. With 5 bases removed from V and 6 bases from J, the gap between germline ends came to 11 bases. This CDR3 contains 13 residues. Germline V gives CDR1 MDHEN, CDR2 SYDVKM. CDR3 in amino acids: CASSPAQGNEQFF. The CDR3 DNA sequence: TGTGCCAGCAGTCCCGCCCAAGGCAATGAGCAGTTCTTC. The full variable domain, rest sourced from reference TRBV28 and TRBJ2-1, is DVKVTQSSRYLVKRTGEKVFLECVQDMDHENMFWYRQDPGLGLRLIYFSYDVKMKEKGDIPEGYSVSREKKERFSLILESASTNQTSMYLCASSPAQGNEQFFGPGTRLTVL.

The V call is TRBV7-2, the J call TRBJ2-3; the D gene is possibly TRBD2 (5 bases). The CDR3 covers 16 residues. Germline V gene sequence: CDR1 SGHTA, CDR2 FQGNSA. The V and J ends lost 2 bases and 4 bases respectively, with 16 bases between them. The CDR3 DNA follows: TGTGCCAGCAGCTTATCGGGTGGAGGATTTCCAGATACGCAGTATTTT. It translates to CASSLSGGGFPDTQYF.

This chain connects TRBV27 to TRBJ2-1; maybe TRBD2 (6 bases). The CDR3 consists of 14 residues. Trimming took off 9 bases at V and 0 bases at J, with 12 bases between the two ends. Germline CDR1 reads MNHEY; CDR2 reads SMNVEV (reference sequence). This CDR3 reads CASYAGISYNEQFF. The CDR3 DNA sequence: TGTGCCAGTTATGCGGGGATCTCCTACAATGAGCAGTTCTTC.